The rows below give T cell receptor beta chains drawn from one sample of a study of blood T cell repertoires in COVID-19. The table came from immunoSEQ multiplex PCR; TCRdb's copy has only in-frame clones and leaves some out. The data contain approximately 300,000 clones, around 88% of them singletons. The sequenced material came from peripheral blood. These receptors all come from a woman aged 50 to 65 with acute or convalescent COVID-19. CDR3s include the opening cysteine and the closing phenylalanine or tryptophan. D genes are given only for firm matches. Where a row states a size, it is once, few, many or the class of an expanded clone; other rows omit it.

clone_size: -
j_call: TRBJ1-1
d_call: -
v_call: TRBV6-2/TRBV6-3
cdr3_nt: TGTGCCAGCAGTCCACAGCGGGACACTGAAGCTTTCTTT
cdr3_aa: CASSPQRDTEAFF

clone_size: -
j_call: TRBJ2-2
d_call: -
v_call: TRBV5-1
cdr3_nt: TGCGCCAGCAGCAACACCGGGGAGACCGGGGAGCTGTTTTTT
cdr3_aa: CASSNTGETGELFF

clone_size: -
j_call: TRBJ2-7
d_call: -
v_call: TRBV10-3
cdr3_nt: TGTGCCATCAGGAATAGCTCCTACGAGCAGTACTTC
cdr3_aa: CAIRNSSYEQYF

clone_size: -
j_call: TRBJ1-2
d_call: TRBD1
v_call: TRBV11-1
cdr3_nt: TGTGCCAGCAGCAATGACAGGGGTTCGAATGGCTACACCTTC
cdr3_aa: CASSNDRGSNGYTF

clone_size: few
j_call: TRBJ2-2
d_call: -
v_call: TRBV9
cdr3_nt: TGTGCCAGCAGTGTTCCCGCGTGGGCAGGGAACACCGGGGAGCTGTTTTTT
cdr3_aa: CASSVPAWAGNTGELFF

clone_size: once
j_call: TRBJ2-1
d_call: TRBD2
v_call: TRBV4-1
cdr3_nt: TGCGCCAGCAGCCCTAAATCTCGTAGCGGGAGGGCTACCTACAATGAGCAGTTCTTC
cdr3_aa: CASSPKSRSGRATYNEQFF

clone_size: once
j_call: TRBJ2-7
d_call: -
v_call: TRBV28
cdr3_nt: TGTGCCAGCAGTTTCGGGGTGTACGAGCAGTACTTC
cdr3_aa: CASSFGVYEQYF

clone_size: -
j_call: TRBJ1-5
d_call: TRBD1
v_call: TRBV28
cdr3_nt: TGTGCCGGACAGGGCAACAATCAGCCCCAGCATTTT
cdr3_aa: CAGQGNNQPQHF

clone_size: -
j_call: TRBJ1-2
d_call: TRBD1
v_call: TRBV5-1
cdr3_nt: TGCGCCAGCAGCCTAACCGGGACAGGGGGCCACTATGGCTACACCTTC
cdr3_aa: CASSLTGTGGHYGYTF

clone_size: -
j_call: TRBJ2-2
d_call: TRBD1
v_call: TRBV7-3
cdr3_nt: TGTGCCAGCAGCTTAGACATCGACAGGGGGCAGGCCGGGGAGCTGTTTTTT
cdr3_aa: CASSLDIDRGQAGELFF

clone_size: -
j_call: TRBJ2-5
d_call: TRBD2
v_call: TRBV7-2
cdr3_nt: TGTGCCAGCAGCTCCCGACTAGCGGGCCAAGAGACCCAGTACTTC
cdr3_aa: CASSSRLAGQETQYF

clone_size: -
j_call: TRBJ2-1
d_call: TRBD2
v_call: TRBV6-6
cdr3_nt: TGTGCCAGCACTCCAGCAAGCGGGACTTACAATGAGCAGTTCTTC
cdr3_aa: CASTPASGTYNEQFF

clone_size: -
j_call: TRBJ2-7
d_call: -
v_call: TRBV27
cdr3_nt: TGTGCCAGCAGTTTACAACAACACTCCTACGAGCAGTACTTC
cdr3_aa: CASSLQQHSYEQYF

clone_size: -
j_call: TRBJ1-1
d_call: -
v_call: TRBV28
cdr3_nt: TGTGCCAGCAACGTTAAGGGGGTCACCACTGAAGCTTTCTTT
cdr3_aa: CASNVKGVTTEAFF

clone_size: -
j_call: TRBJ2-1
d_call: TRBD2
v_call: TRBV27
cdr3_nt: TGTGCCAGCAGACCGGGACTAGCGAACAATGAGCAGTTCTTC
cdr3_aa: CASRPGLANNEQFF

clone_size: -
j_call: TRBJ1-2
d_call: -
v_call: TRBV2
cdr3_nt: TGTGCCAGCAGACCTACGGGGGGCTATGGCTACACCTTC
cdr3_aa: CASRPTGGYGYTF

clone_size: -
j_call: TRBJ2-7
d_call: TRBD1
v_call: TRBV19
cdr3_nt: TGTGCCAGTAGTCTTGGACAGGGGGCCGCGGAGCAGTACTTC
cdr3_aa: CASSLGQGAAEQYF

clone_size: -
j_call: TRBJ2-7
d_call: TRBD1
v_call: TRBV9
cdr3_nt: TGTGCCAGCAGTCCTCAGACAGGGGGTTACTCCTACGAGCAGTACTTC
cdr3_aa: CASSPQTGGYSYEQYF

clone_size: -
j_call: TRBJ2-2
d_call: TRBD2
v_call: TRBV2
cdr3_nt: TGTGCCAGCACGATCTCGGGAGGCGGGGAGCTGTTTTTT
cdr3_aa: CASTISGGGELFF

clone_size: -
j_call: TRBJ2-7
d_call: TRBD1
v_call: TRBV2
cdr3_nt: TGTGCCAGCATTAGGACAGGGGTGGGCGAGCAGTACTTC
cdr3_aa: CASIRTGVGEQYF

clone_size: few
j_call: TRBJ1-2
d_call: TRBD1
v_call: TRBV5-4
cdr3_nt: TGTGCCAGCAGCTTGGACAGGGGGCTGGGGGCTTATGGCTACACCTTC
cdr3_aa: CASSLDRGLGAYGYTF

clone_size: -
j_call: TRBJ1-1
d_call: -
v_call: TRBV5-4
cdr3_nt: TGTGCCAGCAGCACTGGACAGATGAACACTGAAGCTTTCTTT
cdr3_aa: CASSTGQMNTEAFF

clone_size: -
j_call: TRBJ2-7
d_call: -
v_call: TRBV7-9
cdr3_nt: TGTGCCAGTATAGAGGCAGGGGTAGATTACGAGCAGTACTTC
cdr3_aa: CASIEAGVDYEQYF

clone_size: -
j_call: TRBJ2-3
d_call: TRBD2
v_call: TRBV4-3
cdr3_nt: TGCGCCAGCAGCCAAGATCCCGTAGGACCAGGACTAGCGGGCACAGATACGCAGTATTTT
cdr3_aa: CASSQDPVGPGLAGTDTQYF

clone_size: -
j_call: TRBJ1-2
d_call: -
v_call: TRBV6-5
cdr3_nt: TGTGCCAGCAGCCAGGGGCCTTTCTATGGCTACACCTTC
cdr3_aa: CASSQGPFYGYTF

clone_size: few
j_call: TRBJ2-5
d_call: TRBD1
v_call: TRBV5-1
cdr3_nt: TGCGCCAGCAGCTTTGTTTTCGGTACAGGGGCAGAGACCCAGTACTTC
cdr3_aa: CASSFVFGTGAETQYF

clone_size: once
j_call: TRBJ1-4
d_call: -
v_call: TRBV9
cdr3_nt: TGTGCCAGCAGCTACGGACGGGAAAATGAAAAACTGTTTTTT
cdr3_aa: CASSYGRENEKLFF

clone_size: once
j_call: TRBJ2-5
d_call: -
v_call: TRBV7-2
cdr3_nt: TGTGCCAGCAGCTTAGGGGCCGCTCAAGAGACCCAGTACTTC
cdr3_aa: CASSLGAAQETQYF

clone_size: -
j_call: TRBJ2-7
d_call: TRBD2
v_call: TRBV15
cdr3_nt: TGTGCCACCAGCAGATCGAGAGTCGGGCTAGCGGGAGATTGGGAGCAGTACTTC
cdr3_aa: CATSRSRVGLAGDWEQYF